This T cell receptor beta chain is from a study of T cell responses to AZD1222 COVID-19 vaccine. Study-level points and caveats: Repertoire collection took place solely once the T cell response had peaked. The CD4 TCRs associated with vaccination extended across spike and predominated at 160-218 and 743-854. A mostly white British donor set with more females was recruited, and clonal diversity was possibly underestimated.

Note on this clone: The antigen remains unidentified.

Trimming removed 5 bases from V and 0 bases from J, with 10 bases in between. The germline CDR1 and CDR2 sequences are MNHEY and SMNVEV (reference sequence). There are 14 residues in the CDR3. Assay: immunoSEQ multiplex PCR; the TCRdb copy retains only in-frame clones and omits some. The sample holds around 150,000 clones, around 84% seen once. The sequences come from peripheral blood, collected on day 0 of AZD1222 vaccination. The J gene is TRBJ1-2, the V gene TRBV27; unclear D gene. This TCR was sampled from an adult in good health. The CDR3 DNA reads as TGTGCCAGCAGTCCCTACAGAGCTAACTATGGCTACACCTTC. It translates to CASSPYRANYGYTF.